Listed below are T cell receptor beta chains from one sample, sequenced in a study of vaccination and CD4 T cells after COVID-19. Their antigens are not known. TCRdb called the PCR reads again in MiXCR, with one record for every CDR3 protein. This table has roughly 15,000 distinct CDR3 sequences, more than 40% appearing once. Sequenced input: CD4+ T cells from blood, cultured in vitro. These receptors were taken from a human donor who had recovered from COVID-19. The CDR3 runs from the conserved cysteine through the conserved F or W. The order of the fields is CDR3 DNA, CDR3 protein, clone size, D gene, V gene, J gene. D genes are given only for firm matches. Size is omitted from some rows. Given values are once, few, many or a class for expanded clones.

TGCAGTGCTAGAGTCGCGGGAGGGCCCTACGAGCAGTACTTC	CSARVAGGPYEQYF	.	TRBD2	TRBV20-1	TRBJ2-7
TGTGCCACTACCGAAGGGGCAGGGGTTCAGCCCCAGCATTTT	CATTEGAGVQPQHF	.	.	TRBV19	TRBJ1-5
TGTGCCAGCAGCTCTCTTGGACAGTCTTTAAACAGAGAGCAGTTCTTC	CASSSLGQSLNREQFF	.	.	TRBV7-2	TRBJ2-1
TGTGCCAGCAGCTTGGCCGTGCGGCAAGAGACCCAGTACTTC	CASSLAVRQETQYF	.	.	TRBV5-4	TRBJ2-5
TGTGCCAGCAGCTTATTAGGACAGGGGAACACTGAAGCTTTCTTT	CASSLLGQGNTEAFF	.	TRBD1	TRBV11-3	TRBJ1-1
TGCGCCAGCAAGCTAACAGGGGCGTCAAATGAAAAACTGTTTTTT	CASKLTGASNEKLFF	.	TRBD1	TRBV5-1	TRBJ1-4
TGTGCCACAGCCACCGGGACGGGTCACGATGAGCAGTTCTTC	CATATGTGHDEQFF	.	.	TRBV24-1	TRBJ2-1
TGTGCCAGCAGCTTAGCGGGGGGGGGAGAGCAGTACTTC	CASSLAGGGEQYF	.	TRBD2	TRBV7-2	TRBJ2-7
TGTGCCAGCAGCTTAGGAGCAGGGGCCGGCAATCAGCCCCAGCATTTT	CASSLGAGAGNQPQHF	few	.	TRBV7-8	TRBJ1-5
TGTGCCAGCAGTGACCATCCACTTACCAGGATTGAAGCTTTCTTT	CASSDHPLTRIEAFF	.	.	TRBV6-1	TRBJ1-1
TGTGCCAGCAGCCCGCCGTCCGCAGATACGCAGTATTTT	CASSPPSADTQYF	.	.	TRBV5-6	TRBJ2-3
TGTGCCAGCAGCCAGCGCCCAATCATGAACACTGAAGCTTTCTTT	CASSQRPIMNTEAFF	few	.	TRBV7-2	TRBJ1-1
TGCAGTGCTAGAGGAGGTAGCGGGGGACTCTACAATGAGCAGTTCTTC	CSARGGSGGLYNEQFF	.	TRBD2	TRBV20-1	TRBJ2-1
TGTGCCAGCAGCTTAGCTTGGGAAATGAACACTGAAGCTTTCTTT	CASSLAWEMNTEAFF	.	.	TRBV11-3	TRBJ1-1
TGTGCTAGTGGTTTGGTAGCCGGTCACACCGGGGAGCTGTTTTTT	CASGLVAGHTGELFF	.	.	TRBV12-5	TRBJ2-2
TGCAGTGCTAGAGTTAACTCCCAAAGGGGGTTGACCGGGGAGCTGTTTTTT	CSARVNSQRGLTGELFF	.	.	TRBV20-1	TRBJ2-2
TGTGCCAGCAGTGAGAGCAATCAGCCCCAGCATTTT	CASSESNQPQHF	.	.	TRBV27	TRBJ1-5
TGCAGTGCTAGAGCCCGAACCCATTTCTACGAGCAGTACTTC	CSARARTHFYEQYF	.	.	TRBV20-1	TRBJ2-7
TGTGCCAGCAGCCAACGACAGGGGTGGATGAACACTGAAGCTTTCTTT	CASSQRQGWMNTEAFF	few	TRBD1	TRBV14	TRBJ1-1
TGTGCCAGCAGCTCCCGGGGGGCGAGGCCTGAAGCTTTCTTT	CASSSRGARPEAFF	.	.	TRBV7-6	TRBJ1-1
TGTGCCAGCAGCCCCAGGGGGCCGGGCACTGAAGCTTTCTTT	CASSPRGPGTEAFF	.	TRBD1	TRBV11-3	TRBJ1-1
TGTGCCAGCAGCCAAGGACTTGAGGGAAATCAGCCCCAGCATTTT	CASSQGLEGNQPQHF	once	.	TRBV3-1	TRBJ1-5
TGTGCCAGCAGCCAAGACAGGGGGGTCGGCGAGCAGTACTTC	CASSQDRGVGEQYF	few	TRBD1	TRBV2	TRBJ2-7
TGTGCCAGTAGTCTAGGGCCAGGGGCTTTCTTT	CASSLGPGAFF	.	.	TRBV19	TRBJ1-1
TGCAGTGCTAGAGAAACACTGACAGATACGCAGTATTTT	CSARETLTDTQYF	.	.	TRBV20-1	TRBJ2-3
TGTGCCAGTAGTATAGATCAGGGGGCGCGTTCACCCCTCCACTTT	CASSIDQGARSPLHF	few	TRBD1	TRBV19	TRBJ1-6
TGTGCCAGCAGACCGGGACAGGGGGCTTCTAACTATGGCTACACCTTC	CASRPGQGASNYGYTF	.	TRBD1	TRBV6-1	TRBJ1-2
TGTGCCAGCACCGGACTCCGGGGCCCAAAGGAGCAGTACTTC	CASTGLRGPKEQYF	.	.	TRBV12-3/TRBV12-4	TRBJ2-7
TGTGCCAGCAGCCCCTCATGGGGCAACACCGGGGAGCTGTTTTTT	CASSPSWGNTGELFF	.	.	TRBV9	TRBJ2-2
TGCGCCAGCATTGGGGGATCCTACGAGCAGTACTTC	CASIGGSYEQYF	.	.	TRBV10-2	TRBJ2-7
TGTGCCAGCAGCTTAGTCAACAGCGGGAGCTCCTACGAGCAGTACTTC	CASSLVNSGSSYEQYF	few	TRBD2	TRBV7-2	TRBJ2-7
TGTGCCAGCAGCTTAACCCTCTGGCAGTCCTACGAGCAGTACTTC	CASSLTLWQSYEQYF	.	.	TRBV7-2	TRBJ2-7
TGTGCCAGCAGTTTACGACAGCTGAACACTGAAGCTTTCTTT	CASSLRQLNTEAFF	.	.	TRBV28	TRBJ1-1
TGTGCCAGCAGTTACGGTGGTAGCTATGAGCAGTTCTTC	CASSYGGSYEQFF	.	.	TRBV6-2/TRBV6-3	TRBJ2-1
TGCGCCAGCAGCCAAGAAATCGGGCCAGGGGGGAATCAGCCCCAGCATTTT	CASSQEIGPGGNQPQHF	.	TRBD1	TRBV4-1	TRBJ1-5
TGTGCCAGCAGCTTACAGGGATTCAGCTCTGGAAACACCATATATTTT	CASSLQGFSSGNTIYF	.	.	TRBV7-2	TRBJ1-3
TGTGCCAGCAGTTATGGAGAGACCCAGTACTTC	CASSYGETQYF	.	.	TRBV6-2/TRBV6-3	TRBJ2-5
TGTGCCAGCAGTCCAATCGCGGGGGGAGCTTTCTTT	CASSPIAGGAFF	.	.	TRBV12-3/TRBV12-4	TRBJ1-1
TGTGCCATCAGTGAGTTGGGAGACAGGGAAGATGGCTACACCTTC	CAISELGDREDGYTF	.	TRBD1	TRBV10-3	TRBJ1-2
TGTGCCATCAGTGACCCGGGACAGATTCAAGAGACCCAGTACTTC	CAISDPGQIQETQYF	.	TRBD1	TRBV10-3	TRBJ2-5
TGTGCCAGCAGCGCCGCAGTTGGGGTACGGGCTGAAGCTTTCTTT	CASSAAVGVRAEAFF	.	.	TRBV2	TRBJ1-1